This passage covers 22 T cell receptor beta chains from one sample sequenced in a study of CD8+CD57+ T cells in acquired aplastic anemia. Genomic DNA acted as the template from which TCR beta VDJ combination and CDR3 sequence profiling were carried out. TCRdb re-analysed the reads in MiXCR, keeping a single row per CDR3 protein. The data show some 160,000 distinct CDR3 sequences, roughly 48% seen once. CD8+CD57+ cell expansion, shown by flow cytometry, had occurred in the patients selected for sequencing. Sequenced material: sorted CD4+, CD8+, or CD8+CD57+ T cells (not recorded which) from PBMCs. Receptors were obtained from a human donor with aplastic anemia.

This clonotype was counted many times. The CDR3 sequence is CASSLPRQDINEQFF. The DNA for the CDR3 is TGTGCCAGCAGTTTACCTCGACAGGATATCAATGAGCAGTTCTTC. V usage is TRBV12-3 or TRBV12-4 and J usage is TRBJ2-1; D may be TRBD1 (6 bases). With 2 bases removed from V and 6 bases from J, the gap between germline ends came to 14 bases. The length of the CDR3 is 15 residues.

This clonotype was detected many times. CDR3 amino acids: CATSGLGQVMNTEAFF. CDR3 in DNA: TGTGCCACCAGCGGACTTGGACAGGTCATGAACACTGAAGCTTTCTTT. The chain employs TRBV15 and TRBJ1-1; TRBD1 matches at 7 bases. V lost 5 bases and J lost 0; bases outside the gene matches: 9. The germline V gene encodes CDR1 LNHNV and CDR2 YYDKDF (reference sequence). The CDR3 contains 16 residues.

The chain carries TRBV12-3 or TRBV12-4 and TRBJ2-6, with a tentative D call TRBD1 (5 bases). The V gene lost 6 bases and the J gene lost 3 bases, with 27 bases spanning the gap. This CDR3 is built from 20 residues. The CDR3 protein is CASSHWVGRVALFGANVLTF. As DNA, the CDR3 is TGTGCCAGCAGCCACTGGGTGGGGCGTGTGGCACTTTTTGGGGCCAACGTCCTGACTTTC.

This clonotype was seen a few times. V is TRBV3-1 and J is TRBJ2-5; D is ambiguous. This CDR3 has 14 amino acids. Looked up from germline, CDR1 is LGHDT and CDR2 is YNNKEL (reference sequence). The germline V and J ends were trimmed by 2 bases and 4 bases, with 11 bases remaining between them. The CDR3 DNA is TGTGCCAGCAGCCAAATATTAAAAAGAGAGACCCAGTACTTC. Residues: CASSQILKRETQYF.

The rearrangement uses TRBV10-1 and TRBJ2-7; 10 bases line up with TRBD2. V lost 6 bases and J lost 2; bases outside the gene matches: 16. CDR1 and CDR2 from the germline V gene are WNHNN and SYGVQD (reference sequence). This CDR3 contains 18 residues. CDR3 DNA: TGCGCCAGCAGACAACCTGCTTCAGCGGGAGGGCCGACCTACGAGCAGTACTTC. Translated: CASRQPASAGGPTYEQYF.

The count of this clonotype is one. This may stem from a read error, because a much larger clone lies one nucleotide away. The V gene is TRBV11-3, the J gene TRBJ2-7; TRBD1 agrees at 7 bases. Germline-derived CDR1 and CDR2 are SGHNT and YENEEA. The CDR3 is 15 amino acids. The CDR3 protein is CVSSLEGTVGYEQYF. CDR3 coding DNA: TGTGTCAGCAGCTTAGAAGGGACAGTTGGCTACGAGCAGTACTTC.

The gene calls are TRBV20-1 and TRBJ1-1, with TRBD1 as a possible D gene (5 bases). CDR1 DFQATT and CDR2 SNEGSKA come from the germline V gene (reference sequence). The CDR3 sequence is 13 residues long. V lost 1 base to trimming and J lost 7 bases, with 13 bases between them. This CDR3 reads CSARARGLIEAFF. Written as DNA, the CDR3 is TGCAGTGCTAGAGCGAGGGGACTAATTGAAGCTTTCTTT.

This clonotype has a handful of counts. CDR3 sequence: CASRSILSGISYEQYF. Here the CDR3 DNA reads TGTGCCAGCAGATCCATTCTTAGCGGTATCTCCTACGAGCAGTACTTC. The J gene is TRBJ2-7, the V gene TRBV11-2; D is perhaps TRBD2 (6 bases). There are 16 residues in the CDR3. Germline lookup yields CDR1 SGHAT and CDR2 FQNNGV. With 6 bases removed from V and 0 bases from J, the gap between germline ends came to 18 bases.

This clonotype has only a few counts. The chain couples TRBV11-1 to TRBJ2-3; 7 bases agree with TRBD1. From germline, CDR1 is SGHAT and CDR2 FQDESV (reference sequence). The CDR3 contains 15 residues. J was trimmed by 4 bases and V by 5 bases; bases with no gene match: 9. CDR3 loop: CASSLRQGEADTQYF. Written as DNA, the CDR3 is TGTGCCAGCAGCCTCCGACAGGGTGAGGCAGATACGCAGTATTTT.

This clonotype has ten or more counts. V is TRBV6-1 and J is TRBJ2-3, with 8 bases lining up with TRBD1. CDR3 length: 15 amino acids. J lost 3 bases, V lost 9 bases, and 11 bases had no gene match. CDR1 MNHNS and CDR2 SASEGT come from the germline V gene. This chain's CDR3 is CASELGQGATDTQYF. The CDR3 nucleotides are TGTGCCAGTGAGTTGGGCCAGGGGGCTACAGATACGCAGTATTTT.

This clonotype was observed at least ten times. The rearrangement uses TRBV6-1 and TRBJ2-7; the D gene is possibly TRBD2 (6 bases). Germline V CDR1 and CDR2: MNHNS, SASEGT. CDR3 length equals 12 residues. V lost 10 bases and J 3 bases, leaving 13 bases between the germline ends. As DNA, the CDR3 is TGTGCCATCACCCGGGGGAGCTACGAGCAGTACTTC. This gives the protein CAITRGSYEQYF.

The chain is built from TRBV7-8 and TRBJ2-1; D unresolved. The ends were cut back, 5 bases at V and 14 bases at J, with 13 bases in the middle. Germline V gene lookup returns CDR1 SGHVS and CDR2 FQNEAQ. The CDR3 is made up of 11 amino acids. The CDR3 here is CASSGSGVKFF. The DNA of the CDR3 is TGTGCCAGCAGCGGTAGTGGGGTTAAGTTCTTC.

The chain couples TRBV5-6 to TRBJ2-7; weak D call: TRBD2 (6 bases). Germline CDR1 is SGHDT and CDR2 is YYEEEE. This CDR3 comprises 13 residues. Trimming removed 4 bases at V and 4 bases at J, with 12 bases between. CDR3 amino acids: CASSLREVYEQYF. In nucleotides, the CDR3 is TGTGCCAGCAGCCTCAGGGAGGTGTACGAGCAGTACTTC.

The chain uses TRBV24-1 and TRBJ2-3, with 8 bases lining up with TRBD2. CDR1 and CDR2 (germline): KGHDR, SFDVKD. The junction had 4 bases not matched to a gene; V was cut back by 9 bases and J by 3 bases. The CDR3 contains 13 residues. The CDR3 protein is CATSAGGTDTQYF. CDR3 DNA: TGTGCCACCTCGGCGGGAGGTACAGATACGCAGTATTTT.

To note about this clonotype: Being one base from a much bigger clone, this may be a read error. The genes are TRBV7-1 and TRBJ2-3; 10 nucleotides agree with TRBD2. TRBV7-1 is labeled an ORF, and its function is uncertain. This CDR3 has 19 amino acids. CDR3 in DNA: TGTGCCAGCAGCTCATTAATAGCGGGAGGCCCTGAGGTTACAGATGCGCAGTATTTT. Translation: CASSSLIAGGPEVTDAQYF.

This clonotype was seen a handful of times. This chain links TRBV5-6 with TRBJ2-1; 12 bases fit TRBD1. The trim removed 3 bases at V and 4 bases at J, leaving 11 bases unmatched. The germline V gene encodes CDR1 SGHDT and CDR2 YYEEEE. There are 18 residues in the CDR3. CDR3 region: CASSYRPGQGAIYNEQFF. The CDR3 nucleotides read TGTGCCAGCAGCTATAGACCGGGACAGGGGGCGATTTACAATGAGCAGTTCTTC.

The chain combines TRBV15 with TRBJ2-1, with TRBD2 identical over 13 bases. Unmatched junction bases numbered 3, after V lost 2 bases and J lost 5 bases. The CDR3 is made up of 16 amino acids. Germline V gives CDR1 LNHNV, CDR2 YYDKDF (reference sequence). The CDR3: CATSRTGLAGDNEQFF. Here the CDR3 DNA reads TGTGCCACCAGCAGAACCGGACTAGCGGGGGACAATGAGCAGTTCTTC.

The chain carries TRBV25-1 and TRBJ1-5; 7 bases are a match to TRBD1. The V segment lost 2 bases and the J segment 4 bases; nucleotides outside the gene matches: 2. The CDR3 runs 14 residues. Germline CDR1 and CDR2: MGHDK and SYGVNS. CDR3 region: CASSEAGGNQPQHF. The CDR3 region has the DNA TGTGCCAGCAGTGAAGCAGGGGGTAATCAGCCCCAGCATTTT.

This clonotype has ten or more counts. The chain uses TRBV9 and TRBJ2-7; TRBD2 aligns across 12 bases. Losses at the gene ends were 3 bases for V and 4 bases for J; bases not matched to a gene: 5. The CDR3 is made up of 15 amino acids. The germline CDR1 and CDR2 sequences are SGDLS and YYNGEE. The CDR3 reads CASSASGTSGYEQYF. DNA for the CDR3: TGTGCCAGCAGCGCATCCGGGACTAGCGGGTACGAGCAGTACTTC. The whole variable domain, remainder taken from reference TRBV9 and TRBJ2-7, is DSGVTQTPKHLITATGQRVTLRCSPRSGDLSVYWYQQSLDQGLQFLIQYYNGEERAKGNILERFSAQQFPDLHSELNLSSLELGDSALYFCASSASGTSGYEQYFGPGTRLTVT.

This clonotype has ten or more counts. The gene calls are TRBV24-1 and TRBJ2-1; D is unclear. The V end was cut by 0 bases, the J end by 5 bases, with 7 bases between. The germline gives CDR1 KGHDR, CDR2 SFDVKD. The CDR3 runs to 14 residues. The CDR3 region has the DNA TGTGCCACCAGTGATTTGGGGTCGAACAATGAGCAGTTCTTC. Its protein product is CATSDLGSNNEQFF.

V gene TRBV2 combines with J gene TRBJ2-1; tentative D call: TRBD1 (5 bases). The germline gives CDR1 SNHLY, CDR2 FYNNEI. This CDR3 is built from 15 residues. The V end was cut by 1 base, the J end by 2 bases, with 9 bases between. The CDR3 reads CASSEGGDTYNEQFF. CDR3 nucleotides: TGTGCCAGCAGTGAAGGGGGCGATACCTACAATGAGCAGTTCTTC.

The V call is TRBV20-1, the J call TRBJ2-3; 7 bases align to TRBD1. CDR3 length: 14 amino acids. The V and J ends lost 6 bases and 4 bases, in that order; junction bases with no gene match: 10. Per germline, CDR1 DFQATT and CDR2 SNEGSKA (reference sequence). The CDR3 sequence: CSALDRDSADTQYF. CDR3 sequence (DNA): TGCAGTGCCCTTGACAGGGATTCCGCAGATACGCAGTATTTT.